This TCR beta chain was obtained from a study of T cells after yellow fever vaccination. This CDR3 contains 16 residues. V gave up 1 base and J gave up 2 bases, with 15 bases separating them. Germline V lookup: CDR1 KGHSY, CDR2 FQNENV. The study's findings and limits: Peak timing came faster in the weaker secondary response, day 5 versus 15. Booster sampling recovered most clones from primary vaccination (under 98% CD4, roughly 90% CD8).

A word on this clonotype: The antigen remains unidentified.

The authors made TCR cDNA by 5'RACE template switching, adding a universal primer site and UMIs. TCRdb redid the calling of the 5' RACE reads with MiXCR, one entry per CDR3 protein. The top ten hold approximately 43% of the sample, which has 95,000 to 150,000 distinct CDR3 sequences, about 15% seen once. The source of this sequence is a man aged 18 to 30 who received the YFV17D yellow fever vaccine. Here the sequenced sample was CD8+ T cells sorted from PBMCs, taken 5 days after the yellow fever booster vaccination. The V gene is TRBV16, the J gene TRBJ2-7, with D perhaps matching TRBD2 (7 bases). CDR3 in amino acids: CASSQYGGRSPYEQYF. The CDR3 nucleotides are TGTGCCAGCAGCCAATACGGGGGGCGGTCCCCCTACGAGCAGTACTTC.